These 9 T cell receptor beta chains were sequenced from one sample in a study of T cells in Graves' hyperthyroidism and ophthalmopathy. TCR beta CDR3 region amplification was performed from RNA transcripts. A first-round RT-PCR of the TCR CDR3 used the HTBI primer set. MiXCR, run by TCRdb on the multiplex PCR reads, gives a single entry per CDR3 protein. Seen here are more than 300,000 distinct CDR3 sequences, around 15% observed once, and the top ten hold roughly a fifth. Material: blood. The receptors come from a woman in her twenties or thirties with Graves' ophthalmopathy.

In this sample, this clonotype turned up many times. The chain links TRBV28 to TRBJ1-2; weak D call: TRBD1 (5 bases). Germline V lookup: CDR1 MDHEN, CDR2 SYDVKM. This CDR3 contains 12 residues. V was shortened by 6 bases and J by 2 bases, with 7 bases between the two germline ends. CDR3 sequence reads: CASRQGNYGYTF. The CDR3 DNA follows: TGTGCCAGCAGGCAGGGAAACTATGGCTACACCTTC.

This clonotype was found many times. The V and J genes are TRBV2 and TRBJ2-5; unclear D gene. From germline, CDR1 is SNHLY and CDR2 FYNNEI. This CDR3 comprises 16 residues. V gave up 10 bases and J gave up 5 bases, with 26 bases separating them. The CDR3 DNA follows: TGTGCCACCACGGTCGGCCTCGGTCTCGTGGGGGAGACCCAGTACTTC. Its protein is CATTVGLGLVGETQYF. Supplemented by reference TRBV2 and TRBJ2-5, the full variable domain reads EPEVTQTPSHQVTQMGQEVILRCVPISNHLYFYWYRQILGQKVEFLVSFYNNEISEKSEIFDDQFSVERPDGSNFTLKIRSTKLEDSAMYFCATTVGLGLVGETQYFGPGTRLLVL.

The gene calls are TRBV7-9 and TRBJ2-1, with 9 bases aligning to TRBD1. The CDR3 consists of 15 residues. V was pared by 5 bases and J by 8 bases, with 10 bases of the junction left unmatched. Germline V lookup: CDR1 SEHNR, CDR2 FQNEAQ (reference sequence). DNA for the CDR3: TGTGCCAGCAGCCGTCCCGGGACAGGGTTCGATGAGCAGTTCTTC. Translating gives CASSRPGTGFDEQFF.

This CDR3 is CAVGTGRGNQPQHF. The CDR3, as DNA: TGTGCCGTCGGGACCGGCAGGGGCAATCAGCCCCAGCATTTT. The gene calls are TRBV10-3 and TRBJ1-5; possibly TRBD1 for D (5 bases). V was shortened by 11 bases and J by 2 bases, with 16 bases between the two germline ends. Germline CDR1 ENHRY, CDR2 SYGVKD. The length of the CDR3 is 14 residues.

This clonotype was picked up many times. This chain joins TRBV6-1 and TRBJ2-7; 7 bases agree with TRBD1. This CDR3 spans 12 amino acids. Unmatched junction bases numbered 3, after V lost 5 bases and J lost 5 bases. Germline CDR1 reads MNHNS; CDR2 reads SASEGT. The CDR3 DNA follows: TGTGCCAGCAGTCCGACAGGGCACGAGCAGTACTTC. This translates into CASSPTGHEQYF.

As to this clonotype: This may arise from a read error, as a much more abundant clone is one base away. The gene calls are TRBV6-1 and TRBJ1-4; possible D gene TRBD1, 5 bases. The germline CDR1 and CDR2 sequences are MNHNS and SASEGT. This CDR3 spans 16 amino acids. DNA of the CDR3: TGTGCCGGCAGGACGTTTGCAGGGACCGATAATGAAAAACTGTTTTTT. Residues: CAGRTFAGTDNEKLFF.

This clonotype has only a few counts. CDR3 region: CASSLNGTPNSPLHF. CDR3 DNA sequence: TGTGCCAGCAGTCTTAACGGGACACCTAATTCACCCCTCCACTTT. This chain joins TRBV6-1 and TRBJ1-6, with D maybe TRBD1 (6 bases). Germline V gene data show CDR1 as MNHNS and CDR2 as SASEGT. The V end was cut by 5 bases, the J end by 6 bases, with 14 bases between. This CDR3 spans 15 amino acids.

In this sample, this clonotype turned up many times. The chain employs TRBV20-1 and TRBJ1-6; 9 nucleotides agree with TRBD1. The CDR3 runs to 18 residues. From germline, CDR1 is DFQATT and CDR2 SNEGSKA (reference sequence). V was pared by 4 bases and J by 0 bases, with 10 bases of the junction left unmatched. CDR3 DNA sequence: TGCAGTGCTACCCGCAGGGACAGGGAATCCTCCTATAATTCACCCCTCCACTTT. Protein sequence: CSATRRDRESSYNSPLHF.

This clonotype has at least ten counts. The rearrangement joins TRBV6-1 to TRBJ2-5; a weak D match, TRBD1 (6 bases). This CDR3 contains 15 residues. Germline V gene sequence: CDR1 MNHNS, CDR2 SASEGT. V shed 6 bases and J shed 5 bases, with 19 bases lying between them. The CDR3: CASSIQGRGDETQYF. The CDR3 DNA follows: TGTGCCAGCAGCATACAGGGAAGGGGCGATGAGACCCAGTACTTC.